These T cell receptor beta chains were read from a single sample in a study of T cell responses to AZD1222 COVID-19 vaccine. TCRdb's copy holds only in-frame clones and misses some; the assay was immunoSEQ multiplex PCR. Altogether roughly 84,000 clones are present, around 85% being singletons, with the ten largest covering around an eighth. The sample here was peripheral blood, taken 28 days after the second AZD1222 dose. These receptors originate from an adult who received the AZD1222 COVID-19 vaccine. Each CDR3 is given with its conserved first and last residue. The D gene is left open where the match is weak. Not all rows give a size; the values are once, few, many and, for expanded clones, a class.

J: TRBJ1-1
V: TRBV2
length: 15
D: TRBD1
size: -
DNA: TGTGCCAGCAGACTACAGGGGAGGGGGGACACTGAAGCTTTCTTT
CDR3: CASRLQGRGDTEAFF

J: TRBJ2-7
V: TRBV7-2
length: 15
D: TRBD1
size: -
DNA: TGTGCCAGCAGCTACACCGCACAGGGGGCCTACGAGCAGTACTTC
CDR3: CASSYTAQGAYEQYF

J: TRBJ1-1
V: TRBV28
length: 15
D: TRBD1
size: -
DNA: TGTGCCAGCAGTTTAGCCGGGACAGGGAACACTGAAGCTTTCTTT
CDR3: CASSLAGTGNTEAFF

J: TRBJ1-1
V: TRBV9
length: 13
D: TRBD1
size: -
DNA: TGTGCCAGCAGCGGGGGACAGACCGTTGGAGCTTTCTTT
CDR3: CASSGGQTVGAFF

J: TRBJ1-1
V: TRBV28
length: 15
D: -
size: -
DNA: TGTGCCAGCAGTTTAACAGGTTTCTCGAACACTGAAGCTTTCTTT
CDR3: CASSLTGFSNTEAFF

J: TRBJ1-5
V: TRBV5-6
length: 14
D: -
size: few
DNA: TGTGCCAGCAGCTTGAGTCAGACCACCCAGCCCCAGCATTTT
CDR3: CASSLSQTTQPQHF

J: TRBJ1-1
V: TRBV6-5
length: 15
D: -
size: -
DNA: TGTGCCAGCAGTTTGGGTTGGGGGGAGTATACTGAAGCTTTCTTT
CDR3: CASSLGWGEYTEAFF

J: TRBJ1-5
V: TRBV7-2
length: 15
D: -
size: -
DNA: TGTGCCAGCTCCTACGGGGGGGTTTCGGAGCAGCCCCAGCATTTT
CDR3: CASSYGGVSEQPQHF

J: TRBJ2-1
V: TRBV25-1
length: 15
D: -
size: -
DNA: TGTGCCAGCAGTGAATCCGGCGCCGCCTACAATGAGCAGTTCTTC
CDR3: CASSESGAAYNEQFF

J: TRBJ1-4
V: TRBV24-1
length: 14
D: -
size: -
DNA: TGTGCCACCAGTGAAGGGTTAACTAATGAAAAACTGTTTTTT
CDR3: CATSEGLTNEKLFF

J: TRBJ2-3
V: TRBV9
length: 15
D: -
size: -
DNA: TGTGCCAGCAGCGCTGGAAACCACGGCACAGATACGCAGTATTTT
CDR3: CASSAGNHGTDTQYF

J: TRBJ2-1
V: TRBV5-1
length: 17
D: TRBD1
size: -
DNA: TGCGCCAGCAGCTTGGTTTGGGACAGGTTCCTCTACAATGAGCAGTTCTTC
CDR3: CASSLVWDRFLYNEQFF

J: TRBJ1-6
V: TRBV9
length: 14
D: -
size: -
DNA: TGTGCCAGCAGCGTACTACAGGACAATTCACCCCTCCACTTT
CDR3: CASSVLQDNSPLHF

J: TRBJ1-1
V: TRBV6-5
length: 16
D: -
size: -
DNA: TGTGCCAGCAGTTACTCGATTTTGGGGACGTACACTGAAGCTTTCTTT
CDR3: CASSYSILGTYTEAFF

J: TRBJ1-5
V: TRBV2
length: 14
D: -
size: -
DNA: TGTGCCAGCAGAACGGACAGCTTTTATCAGCCCCAGCATTTT
CDR3: CASRTDSFYQPQHF

J: TRBJ1-5
V: TRBV24-1
length: 15
D: -
size: -
DNA: TGTGCCACCAGTGCCGGACAGACCGCCAATCAGCCCCAGCATTTT
CDR3: CATSAGQTANQPQHF

J: TRBJ2-3
V: TRBV20-1
length: 11
D: -
size: -
DNA: TGCAGTGCTAGAGCTCGAGATACGCAGTATTTT
CDR3: CSARARDTQYF

J: TRBJ1-1
V: TRBV27
length: 15
D: TRBD1
size: few
DNA: TGTGCCAGCAGCCGGGACAGGGTTGGGGACACTGAAGCTTTCTTT
CDR3: CASSRDRVGDTEAFF

J: TRBJ2-2
V: TRBV5-5
length: 15
D: -
size: -
DNA: TGTGCCAGCAGCTTGAGGGCAGGGCCAGGCGGGGAGCTGTTTTTT
CDR3: CASSLRAGPGGELFF

J: TRBJ1-5
V: TRBV24-1
length: 14
D: -
size: once
DNA: TGTGCCACCAGTGATTTGGGGGACACTCAGCCCCAGCATTTT
CDR3: CATSDLGDTQPQHF

J: TRBJ1-1
V: TRBV6-5
length: 14
D: TRBD1
size: once
DNA: TGTGCCAGCAGGATGACAGGGGAGGGCACTGAAGCTTTCTTT
CDR3: CASRMTGEGTEAFF

J: TRBJ1-5
V: TRBV7-8
length: 15
D: -
size: -
DNA: TGTGCCAGCAGCTTAGCGGGGGGTGGGAATCAGCCCCAGCATTTT
CDR3: CASSLAGGGNQPQHF

J: TRBJ1-1
V: TRBV4-3
length: 17
D: -
size: -
DNA: TGCGCCAGCAGCCAAGTCTATTGGGGGGTAACGAACACTGAAGCTTTCTTT
CDR3: CASSQVYWGVTNTEAFF

J: TRBJ1-1
V: TRBV6-2/TRBV6-3
length: 13
D: -
size: once
DNA: TGTGCCAGCAGTCTCGTCAGTGGAGCAATGGCTTTCTTT
CDR3: CASSLVSGAMAFF

J: TRBJ1-6
V: TRBV6-5
length: 14
D: -
size: -
DNA: TGTGCCAGCAGTTTCGGACTGGAAGGATCACCCCTCCACTTT
CDR3: CASSFGLEGSPLHF

J: TRBJ1-2
V: TRBV24-1
length: 12
D: -
size: -
DNA: TGTGCCACCAGTGATCCTCTTAGAGGCTACACCTTC
CDR3: CATSDPLRGYTF

J: TRBJ1-6
V: TRBV19
length: 15
D: -
size: -
DNA: TGTGCCAGTAAGCAGGAAAGCTCCTATAATTCACCCCTCCACTTT
CDR3: CASKQESSYNSPLHF

J: TRBJ1-1
V: TRBV29-1
length: 13
D: -
size: -
DNA: TGCAGCGTTAACGGGGGCGGGAACACTGAAGCTTTCTTT
CDR3: CSVNGGGNTEAFF

J: TRBJ1-2
V: TRBV25-1
length: 12
D: -
size: -
DNA: TGTGCCAGCAGACAGGTGTGGGGGGGCTACACCTTC
CDR3: CASRQVWGGYTF

J: TRBJ2-7
V: TRBV6-5
length: 14
D: TRBD1
size: -
DNA: TGTGCCAGCAGACCCCGACAGGGCTCCTACGAGCAGTACTTC
CDR3: CASRPRQGSYEQYF

J: TRBJ2-2
V: TRBV13
length: 15
D: TRBD2
size: -
DNA: TGTGCCAGCAGCTTGTACGGGACTACCGCAGGGGAGCTGTTTTTT
CDR3: CASSLYGTTAGELFF

J: TRBJ1-6
V: TRBV7-2
length: 17
D: -
size: -
DNA: TGTGCCAGCAGCTTAGTCGGCTCGTTGGGGGATTCTTCACCCCTCCACTTT
CDR3: CASSLVGSLGDSSPLHF

J: TRBJ1-5
V: TRBV24-1
length: 16
D: -
size: -
DNA: TGTGCCACCAGTGACCCAGGGACCGCCCCCAATCAGCCCCAGCATTTT
CDR3: CATSDPGTAPNQPQHF

J: TRBJ1-1
V: TRBV18
length: 14
D: TRBD1
size: -
DNA: TGTGCCAGCTCAGCCGGGACAGAGAACACTGAAGCTTTCTTT
CDR3: CASSAGTENTEAFF

J: TRBJ2-2
V: TRBV3-1/TRBV3-2
length: 19
D: TRBD2
size: few
DNA: TGTGCCAGCAGCCAAGCGGCACTAGCGGCCCGCCAGGACACCGGGGAGCTGTTTTTT
CDR3: CASSQAALAARQDTGELFF

J: TRBJ1-2
V: TRBV28
length: 15
D: TRBD1
size: -
DNA: TGTGCCAGCAGGAAATCGACAGGGGTAGGCTATGGCTACACCTTC
CDR3: CASRKSTGVGYGYTF

J: TRBJ1-1
V: TRBV5-4
length: 13
D: -
size: once
DNA: TGTGCCAGCAGCTCTGAACCAGGGGTTGAAGCTTTCTTT
CDR3: CASSSEPGVEAFF

J: TRBJ1-5
V: TRBV12-3/TRBV12-4
length: 13
D: -
size: -
DNA: TGTGCCAGCAGGAGGATAGAGTCGCAGCCCCAGCATTTT
CDR3: CASRRIESQPQHF

J: TRBJ1-2
V: TRBV5-1
length: 15
D: -
size: once
DNA: TGCGCCAGCAGCTTGGATGGCAGTCCTAACTATGGCTACACCTTC
CDR3: CASSLDGSPNYGYTF

J: TRBJ1-1
V: TRBV6-4
length: 13
D: -
size: -
DNA: TGTGCCAGCAGTGCCTCCTGGAACACTGAAGCTTTCTTT
CDR3: CASSASWNTEAFF

J: TRBJ2-7
V: TRBV7-9
length: 12
D: -
size: -
DNA: TGTGCCAGCAGCCCCCAGGATGGCGAGCAGTACTTC
CDR3: CASSPQDGEQYF

J: TRBJ2-5
V: TRBV3-1/TRBV3-2
length: 18
D: TRBD2
size: -
DNA: TGTGCCAGCAGCCAAGATCTAAGGGCTAGCGGGGGTCAAGAGACCCAGTACTTC
CDR3: CASSQDLRASGGQETQYF

J: TRBJ1-2
V: TRBV28
length: 12
D: -
size: -
DNA: TGTGCCAGCAGGCCATCTCAGGGGAGGGAGACCTTC
CDR3: CASRPSQGRETF

J: TRBJ1-3
V: TRBV5-6
length: 15
D: -
size: -
DNA: TGTGCCAGCAGCTTTGGCCTAAGAGGGCGAAACACCATATATTTT
CDR3: CASSFGLRGRNTIYF

J: TRBJ2-7
V: TRBV28
length: 13
D: -
size: -
DNA: TGTGCCAGCAGTCTCACGGACACCTACGAGCAGTACTTC
CDR3: CASSLTDTYEQYF

J: TRBJ1-2
V: TRBV20-1
length: 11
D: -
size: -
DNA: TGCAGTCCCGAGGGGACCTATGGCTACACCTTC
CDR3: CSPEGTYGYTF

J: TRBJ1-1
V: TRBV28
length: 14
D: TRBD1
size: -
DNA: TGTGCCAGCAGTTTCGGGACAGGGAACACTGAAGCTTTCTTT
CDR3: CASSFGTGNTEAFF

J: TRBJ1-5
V: TRBV28
length: 16
D: -
size: -
DNA: TGTGCCAGCATCCGGGGGGGAGCTTATAGCAATCAGCCCCAGCATTTT
CDR3: CASIRGGAYSNQPQHF